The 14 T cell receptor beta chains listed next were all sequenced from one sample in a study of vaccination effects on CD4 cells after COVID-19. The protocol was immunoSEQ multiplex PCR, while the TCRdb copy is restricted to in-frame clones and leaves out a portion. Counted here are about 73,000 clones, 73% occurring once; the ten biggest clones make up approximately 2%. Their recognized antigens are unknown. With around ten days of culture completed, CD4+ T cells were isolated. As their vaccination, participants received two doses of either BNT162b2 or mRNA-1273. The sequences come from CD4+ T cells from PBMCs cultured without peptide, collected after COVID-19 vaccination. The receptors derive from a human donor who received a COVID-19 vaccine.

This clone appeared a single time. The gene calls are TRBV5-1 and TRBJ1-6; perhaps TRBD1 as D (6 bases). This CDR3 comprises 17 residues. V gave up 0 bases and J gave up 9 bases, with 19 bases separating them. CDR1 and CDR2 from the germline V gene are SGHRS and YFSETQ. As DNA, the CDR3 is TGCGCCAGCAGCTTGGGTCTTACAGGGAGTTTAGGTTCACCCCTCCACTTT. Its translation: CASSLGLTGSLGSPLHF. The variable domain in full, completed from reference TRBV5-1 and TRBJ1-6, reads KAGVTQTPRYLIKTRGQQVTLSCSPISGHRSVSWYQQTPGQGLQFLFEYFSETQRNKGNFPGRFSGRQFSNSRSEMNVSTLELGDSALYLCASSLGLTGSLGSPLHFGNGTRLTVT.

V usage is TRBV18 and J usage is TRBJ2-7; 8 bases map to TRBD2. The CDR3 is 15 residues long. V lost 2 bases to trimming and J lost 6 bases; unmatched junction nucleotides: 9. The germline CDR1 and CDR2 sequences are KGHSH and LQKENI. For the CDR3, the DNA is TGTGCCAGCTCACCAAACCCGGGGGGGGTACGCGAGCAGTACGTC. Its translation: CASSPNPGGVREQYV.

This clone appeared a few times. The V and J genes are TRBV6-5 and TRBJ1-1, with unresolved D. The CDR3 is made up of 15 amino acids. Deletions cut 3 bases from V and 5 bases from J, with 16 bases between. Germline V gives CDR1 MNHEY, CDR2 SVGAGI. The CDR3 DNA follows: TGTGCCAGCAGTTATTCGCCCGCCTCGGGGACTGAAGCTTTCTTT. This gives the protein CASSYSPASGTEAFF.

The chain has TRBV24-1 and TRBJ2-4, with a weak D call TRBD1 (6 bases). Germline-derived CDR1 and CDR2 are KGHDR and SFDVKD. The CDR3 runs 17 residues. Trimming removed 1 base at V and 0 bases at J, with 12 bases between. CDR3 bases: TGTGCCACCAGTGATTTCTCGGGACAAAGAGCCAAAAACATTCAGTACTTC. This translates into CATSDFSGQRAKNIQYF.

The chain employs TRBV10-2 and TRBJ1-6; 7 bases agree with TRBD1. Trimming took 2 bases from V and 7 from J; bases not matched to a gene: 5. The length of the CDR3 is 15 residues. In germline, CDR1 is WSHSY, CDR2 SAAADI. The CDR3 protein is CASSELRDSNSPLHF. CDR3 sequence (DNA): TGCGCCAGCAGTGAGCTCCGGGACAGCAATTCACCCCTCCACTTT.

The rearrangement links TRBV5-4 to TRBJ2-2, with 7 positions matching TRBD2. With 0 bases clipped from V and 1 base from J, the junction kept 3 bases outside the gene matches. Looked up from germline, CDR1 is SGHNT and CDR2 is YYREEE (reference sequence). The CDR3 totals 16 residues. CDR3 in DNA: TGTGCCAGCAGCTTGGGACTAGCCGGGAACACCGGGGAGCTGTTTTTT. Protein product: CASSLGLAGNTGELFF.

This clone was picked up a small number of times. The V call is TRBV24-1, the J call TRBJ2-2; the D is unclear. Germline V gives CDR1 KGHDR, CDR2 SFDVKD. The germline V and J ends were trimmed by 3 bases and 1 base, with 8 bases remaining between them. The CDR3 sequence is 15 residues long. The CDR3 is CATSDPKMNTGELFF. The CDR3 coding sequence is TGTGCCACCAGTGATCCAAAGATGAACACCGGGGAGCTGTTTTTT.

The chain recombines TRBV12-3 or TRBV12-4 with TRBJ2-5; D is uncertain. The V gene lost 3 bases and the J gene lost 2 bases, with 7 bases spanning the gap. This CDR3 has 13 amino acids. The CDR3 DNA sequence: TGTGCCAGCAGTTTCTTACTACAAGAGACCCAGTACTTC. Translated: CASSFLLQETQYF.

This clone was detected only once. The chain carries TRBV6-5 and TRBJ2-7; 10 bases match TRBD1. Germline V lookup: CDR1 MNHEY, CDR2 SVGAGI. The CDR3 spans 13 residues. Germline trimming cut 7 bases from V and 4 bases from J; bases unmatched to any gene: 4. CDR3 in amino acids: CASKVGQGYEQYV. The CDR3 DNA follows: TGTGCCAGCAAGGTGGGACAGGGGTACGAGCAGTACGTC.

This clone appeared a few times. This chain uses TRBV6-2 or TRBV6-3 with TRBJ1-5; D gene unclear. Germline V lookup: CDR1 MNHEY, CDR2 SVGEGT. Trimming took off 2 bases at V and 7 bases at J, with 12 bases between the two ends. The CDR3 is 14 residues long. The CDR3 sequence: CASSYASSMQPQHF. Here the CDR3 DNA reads TGTGCCAGCAGTTACGCCTCCTCGATGCAGCCCCAGCATTTT.

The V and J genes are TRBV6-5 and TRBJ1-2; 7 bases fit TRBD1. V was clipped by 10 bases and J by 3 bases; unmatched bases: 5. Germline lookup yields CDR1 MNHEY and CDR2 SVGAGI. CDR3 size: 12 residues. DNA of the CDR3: TGTGCCACCCAGGGGGGACACTATGGCTACACCTTC. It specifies CATQGGHYGYTF.

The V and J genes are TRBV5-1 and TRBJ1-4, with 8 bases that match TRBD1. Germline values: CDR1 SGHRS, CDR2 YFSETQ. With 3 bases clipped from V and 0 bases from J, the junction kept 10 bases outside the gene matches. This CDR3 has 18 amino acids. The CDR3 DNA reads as TGCGCCAGCAGCTATGGACAGGGAGTCAGGGCAACTAATGAAAAACTGTTTTTT. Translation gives CASSYGQGVRATNEKLFF.

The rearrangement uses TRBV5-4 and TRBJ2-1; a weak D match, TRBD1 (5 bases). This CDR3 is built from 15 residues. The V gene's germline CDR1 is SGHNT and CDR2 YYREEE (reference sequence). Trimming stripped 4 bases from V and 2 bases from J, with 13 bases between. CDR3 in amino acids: CASSTQGGAYNEQFF. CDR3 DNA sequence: TGTGCCAGCAGCACGCAGGGTGGCGCCTACAATGAGCAGTTCTTC.

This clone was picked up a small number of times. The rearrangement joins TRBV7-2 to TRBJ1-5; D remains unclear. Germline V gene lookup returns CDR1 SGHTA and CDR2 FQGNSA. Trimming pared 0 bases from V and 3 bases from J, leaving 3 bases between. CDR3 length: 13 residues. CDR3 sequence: CASSLAPNQPQHF. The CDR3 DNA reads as TGTGCCAGCAGCTTAGCGCCCAATCAGCCCCAGCATTTT.